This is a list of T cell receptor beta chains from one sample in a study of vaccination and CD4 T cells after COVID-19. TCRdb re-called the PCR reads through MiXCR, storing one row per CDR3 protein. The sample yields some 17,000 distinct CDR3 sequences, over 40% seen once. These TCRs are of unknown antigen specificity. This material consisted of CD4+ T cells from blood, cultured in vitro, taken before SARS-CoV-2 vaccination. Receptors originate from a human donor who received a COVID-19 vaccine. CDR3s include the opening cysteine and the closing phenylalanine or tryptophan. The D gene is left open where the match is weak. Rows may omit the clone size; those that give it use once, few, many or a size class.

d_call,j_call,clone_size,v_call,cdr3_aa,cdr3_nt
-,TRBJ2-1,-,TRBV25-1,CASREGFNEQFF,TGTGCCAGCAGGGAGGGCTTCAATGAGCAGTTCTTC
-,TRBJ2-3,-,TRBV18,CTSSRASFSTDTQYF,TGTACCAGCTCACGGGCTAGTTTTAGCACAGATACGCAGTATTTT
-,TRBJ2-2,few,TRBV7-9,CASSIRENTGELFF,TGTGCCAGCAGCATCAGGGAAAACACCGGGGAGCTGTTTTTT
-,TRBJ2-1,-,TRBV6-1,CASSPSLGNEQFF,TGTGCCAGCAGCCCCTCCTTGGGGAATGAGCAGTTCTTC
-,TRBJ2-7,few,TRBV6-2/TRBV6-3,CASSSPGTPPYEQYF,TGTGCCAGCAGTTCCCCCGGGACGCCCCCCTACGAGCAGTACTTC
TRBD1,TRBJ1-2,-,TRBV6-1,CASRKGTGRNYGYTF,TGTGCCAGCAGAAAGGGGACAGGGCGCAACTATGGCTACACCTTC
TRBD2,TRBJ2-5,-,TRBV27,CASSLSFRRGGPQTQYF,TGTGCCAGCAGTTTATCATTTCGGCGGGGGGGCCCACAGACCCAGTACTTC
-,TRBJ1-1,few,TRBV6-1,CASSSQPSGRAGAFF,TGTGCCAGCAGCTCCCAACCCTCGGGGCGGGCGGGAGCTTTCTTT
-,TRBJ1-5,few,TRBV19,CASSIVLGNQPQHF,TGTGCCAGTAGTATAGTTCTGGGGAATCAGCCCCAGCATTTT
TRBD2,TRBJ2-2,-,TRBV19,CASSRLAGGPGELFF,TGTGCCAGTAGTAGACTAGCGGGGGGCCCCGGGGAGCTGTTTTTT
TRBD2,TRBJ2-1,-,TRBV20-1,CSASTSVYNEQFF,TGCAGTGCTAGTACTAGCGTCTACAATGAGCAGTTCTTC
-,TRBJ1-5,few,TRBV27,CASSLSWDSNQPQHF,TGTGCCAGCAGTTTATCGTGGGACAGCAATCAGCCCCAGCATTTT
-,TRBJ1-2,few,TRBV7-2,CASSLGPQSSYGYTF,TGTGCCAGCAGCTTAGGACCACAGTCCTCCTATGGCTACACCTTC
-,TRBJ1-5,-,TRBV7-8,CASTHGRGLINQPQHF,TGTGCCAGCACCCATGGCCGGGGACTGATTAATCAGCCCCAGCATTTT
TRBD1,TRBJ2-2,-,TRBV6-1,CASSGWTGHTGELFF,TGTGCCAGCAGTGGGTGGACAGGGCACACCGGGGAGCTGTTTTTT
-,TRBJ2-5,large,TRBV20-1,CSAADLVSETQYF,TGCAGTGCCGCAGACCTAGTTTCAGAGACCCAGTACTTC
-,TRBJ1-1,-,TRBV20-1,CSARVNRDTEAFF,TGCAGTGCTAGAGTTAACAGGGACACTGAAGCTTTCTTT
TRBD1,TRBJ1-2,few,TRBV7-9,CASSTGGDYGYTF,TGTGCCAGCAGCACAGGGGGCGACTATGGCTACACCTTC
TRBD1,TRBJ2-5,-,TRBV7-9,CASSPRTGPETQYF,TGTGCCAGCAGCCCTAGGACAGGGCCGGAGACCCAGTACTTC
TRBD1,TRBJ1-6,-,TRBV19,CASTPEGTVYNSPLHF,TGTGCCAGCACCCCCGAGGGGACAGTTTATAATTCACCCCTCCACTTT
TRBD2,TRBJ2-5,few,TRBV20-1,CSAEGPGLLRETQYF,TGCAGTGCTGAGGGCCCGGGACTACTGAGGGAGACCCAGTACTTC
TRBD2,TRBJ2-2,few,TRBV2,CASTPGGGYSTAGELFF,TGTGCCAGCACTCCGGGCGGGGGGTATTCGACGGCCGGGGAGCTGTTTTTT
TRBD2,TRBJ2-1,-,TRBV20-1,CSARDLRLADNEQFF,TGCAGTGCTAGAGATCTCAGGCTAGCGGACAATGAGCAGTTCTTC
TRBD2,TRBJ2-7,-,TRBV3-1,CASSQANSGGGKQYF,TGTGCCAGCAGCCAAGCTAATAGCGGGGGTGGAAAGCAGTACTTC
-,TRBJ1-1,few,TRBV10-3,CAISDRLVSGMNTEAFF,TGTGCCATCAGTGATCGCTTAGTCTCGGGAATGAACACTGAAGCTTTCTTT
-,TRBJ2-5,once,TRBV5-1,CASSLDVEETQYF,TGCGCCAGCAGCTTGGACGTAGAAGAGACCCAGTACTTC
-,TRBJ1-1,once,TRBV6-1,CASSEAGGLKTEAFF,TGTGCCAGCAGTGAAGCCGGGGGATTAAAGACTGAAGCTTTCTTT
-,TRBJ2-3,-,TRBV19,CASSIGYATDTQYF,TGTGCCAGTAGTATTGGGTACGCCACAGATACGCAGTATTTT
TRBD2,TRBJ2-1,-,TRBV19,CASSPRPGGLALNEQFF,TGTGCCAGTAGCCCTAGACCCGGTGGACTAGCGCTCAATGAGCAGTTCTTC